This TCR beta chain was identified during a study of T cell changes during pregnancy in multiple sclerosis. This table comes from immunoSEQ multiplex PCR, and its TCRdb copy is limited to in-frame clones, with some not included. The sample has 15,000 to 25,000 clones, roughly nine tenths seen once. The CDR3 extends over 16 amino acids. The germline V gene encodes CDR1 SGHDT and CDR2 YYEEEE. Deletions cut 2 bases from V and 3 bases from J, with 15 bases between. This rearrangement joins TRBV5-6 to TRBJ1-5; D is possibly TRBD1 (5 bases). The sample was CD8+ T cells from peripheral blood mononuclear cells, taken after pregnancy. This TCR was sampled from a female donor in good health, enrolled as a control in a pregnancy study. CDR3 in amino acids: CASSLGRDRVNQPQHF. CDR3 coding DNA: TGTGCCAGCAGCTTAGGCCGAGACAGAGTCAATCAGCCCCAGCATTTT.